Below are 26 T cell receptor beta chains sequenced from a single sample in a study of blood T cell repertoires in COVID-19. Sequenced by immunoSEQ multiplex PCR; TCRdb stores in-frame clones only, minus some. The sample comprises around 70,000 clones, 70% to 90% of which are singletons, and roughly 5% rests with the top ten. The sample was peripheral blood. The source of these receptors is an elderly woman with active or convalescent COVID-19.

This clone was counted a few times. The chain combines TRBV11-3 with TRBJ2-1; TRBD1 matches at 12 bases. Looked up from germline, CDR1 is SGHNT and CDR2 is YENEEA. V shed 5 bases and J 9 bases; nucleotides not matched to a gene: 8. CDR3 size: 15 residues. CDR3 bases: TGTGCCAGCAGCAGAGGGGGGACAGGGGGCGGTGAGCAGTTCTTC. Translating gives CASSRGGTGGGEQFF.

This clone was counted once. The V gene is TRBV12-3 or TRBV12-4, the J gene TRBJ1-2; unclear D gene. Trimming took off 2 bases at V and 2 bases at J, with 3 bases between the two ends. This CDR3 comprises 12 residues. This chain's CDR3 is CASSLTNYGYTF. The CDR3 coding sequence is TGTGCCAGCAGTTTAACAAACTATGGCTACACCTTC.

There are a few counts of this clone. The V gene is TRBV12-3 or TRBV12-4, the J gene TRBJ1-1; D not resolved. Trimming shortened V by 5 bases and J by 9 bases, and 10 bases separated the two germline ends. CDR3 length: 11 amino acids. CDR3 region: CASSQTNKAFF. In DNA, the CDR3 is TGTGCCAGCAGTCAAACAAATAAAGCTTTCTTT.

J is TRBJ1-2 and V is TRBV19, with D hard to call. The V gene's germline CDR1 is LNHDA and CDR2 SQIVND (reference sequence). CDR3 length: 15 residues. V lost 5 bases and J lost 4, with 17 bases in between. CDR3 region: CASSLYRETIYGYTF. CDR3 in DNA: TGTGCCAGTAGTCTGTATAGGGAGACTATCTATGGCTACACCTTC.

The chain uses TRBV7-9 and TRBJ1-4, with 7 bases matching TRBD1. The V and J ends lost 11 bases and 4 bases, in that order; junction bases with no gene match: 4. Germline V gene sequence: CDR1 SEHNR, CDR2 FQNEAQ (reference sequence). The CDR3 contains 12 residues. The CDR3, as DNA: TGTGCCTCGGGACAGAGTAATGAAAAACTGTTTTTT. Encoded protein: CASGQSNEKLFF.

The chain couples TRBV5-4 to TRBJ2-7, with TRBD2 identical over 11 bases. The CDR3 runs 15 residues. The germline V gene encodes CDR1 SGHNT and CDR2 YYREEE (reference sequence). V trimming: 4 bases; J trimming: 3 bases; junction bases outside the gene matches: 6. CDR3 bases: TGTGCCAGCAGCAGATTAGCGGGAGGGGTCTACGAGCAGTACTTC. This gives the protein CASSRLAGGVYEQYF.

In this sample, this clone turned up once. V gene TRBV6-1 combines with J gene TRBJ2-7, with D maybe TRBD2 (6 bases). V was clipped by 2 bases and J by 11 bases, with 16 bases between them. Germline values: CDR1 MNHNS, CDR2 SASEGT. This CDR3 spans 13 amino acids. The DNA of the CDR3 is TGTGCCAGCAGTGAAATAGTACGGCGGGATAAGTACTTC. It translates to CASSEIVRRDKYF.

This rearrangement joins TRBV7-3 to TRBJ1-6, with D unresolved. The germline V gene has CDR1 SGHTA and CDR2 FQGTGA. The V gene lost 1 base and the J gene lost 7 bases, with 8 bases spanning the gap. There are 14 residues in the CDR3. The CDR3 here is CASSLKSGNSPLHF. CDR3 DNA sequence: TGTGCCAGCAGCTTAAAATCGGGGAATTCACCCCTCCACTTT.

The V call is TRBV29-1, the J call TRBJ2-7, with a weak D call TRBD2 (6 bases). Looked up from germline, CDR1 is SQVTM and CDR2 is ANQGSEA. The CDR3 contains 16 residues. Trimming stripped 6 bases from V and 2 bases from J, with 23 bases between. The CDR3 loop is CSVGDPGTSPPYEQYF. In nucleotides, the CDR3 is TGCAGCGTGGGGGACCCGGGGACTTCCCCACCCTACGAGCAGTACTTC.

In nucleotides, the CDR3 is TGTGCCAGCAGCTTACAAGGGGAGGTGGGCACTGAAGCTTTCTTT. Translation: CASSLQGEVGTEAFF. The V and J genes are TRBV11-3 and TRBJ1-1; a possible D gene is TRBD1 (5 bases). The V and J ends lost 2 bases and 4 bases respectively, with 14 bases between them. CDR1 SGHNT and CDR2 YENEEA come from the germline V gene. CDR3 length: 15 amino acids.

This chain joins TRBV21-1 and TRBJ2-1; TRBD1 is taken as the D call from the table, unchecked against the DNA. TRBV21-1 constitutes a pseudogene. CDR3 length: 17 amino acids. The CDR3 region is CASSKVRGPASYNEQFF. CDR3 nucleotide sequence: TGTGCCAGCAGCAAAGTAAGGGGGCCTGCCTCCTACAATGAGCAGTTCTTC.

The V and J genes are TRBV5-1 and TRBJ1-6; possible D gene TRBD1, 5 bases. Trimming took off 4 bases at V and 7 bases at J, with 12 bases between the two ends. CDR3 length: 14 amino acids. Per germline, CDR1 SGHRS and CDR2 YFSETQ. CDR3 region: CASSPRGENSPLHF. CDR3 nucleotides: TGCGCCAGCAGCCCCCGGGGGGAAAATTCACCCCTCCACTTT.

This clone was counted only a few times. This chain joins TRBV7-2 and TRBJ1-5, with D unresolved. The V end was cut by 1 base, the J end by 4 bases, with 11 bases between. Germline V lookup: CDR1 SGHTA, CDR2 FQGNSA. CDR3 length equals 15 residues. The DNA for the CDR3 is TGTGCCAGCAGCTTAGAGTCAGGTCTAAATCAGCCCCAGCATTTT. This translates into CASSLESGLNQPQHF.

The V and J genes are TRBV10-2 and TRBJ1-5; D possibly corresponds to TRBD1 (6 bases). This CDR3 has 15 residues. Germline loops: CDR1 WSHSY, CDR2 SAAADI. V lost 2 bases and J 9 bases, leaving 17 bases between the germline ends. CDR3 DNA: TGCGCCAGCAGTGAGGGGGTCGTGGGACACTGGCCCCAGCATTTT. Translation: CASSEGVVGHWPQHF.

Comment on this clone: The junction does not match germline at one end; this may be a read error. The chain couples TRBV5-1 to TRBJ2-2, with a tentative D call TRBD2 (5 bases). CDR3 length: 14 residues. Per germline, CDR1 SGHRS and CDR2 YFSETQ. CDR3 region: CATSGTTNTGELFF. The CDR3 DNA reads TGCGCCACCAGCGGTACTACGAACACCGGGGAGCTGTTTTTT.

The chain combines TRBV10-3 with TRBJ1-6, with D unresolved. V dropped 3 bases and J dropped 9 bases, with 9 bases sitting between them. The CDR3 has 13 residues. In germline, CDR1 is ENHRY, CDR2 SYGVKD. The chain's CDR3 is CAISEKYSSPLHF. As DNA, the CDR3 is TGTGCCATCAGTGAAAAATACAGTTCACCCCTCCACTTT.

The genes are TRBV7-9 and TRBJ1-5; 7 nucleotides align to TRBD1. The CDR3 contains 16 residues. The V segment lost 5 bases and the J segment 0 bases; nucleotides outside the gene matches: 7. Germline CDR1 SEHNR, CDR2 FQNEAQ (reference sequence). The CDR3 loop is CASSGMDRNSNQPQHF. The DNA for the CDR3 is TGTGCCAGCAGCGGCATGGACAGGAATAGCAATCAGCCCCAGCATTTT.

The V and J genes are TRBV19 and TRBJ1-6; D not certain. The CDR3 runs 17 residues. V dropped 7 bases and J dropped 0 bases, with 16 bases sitting between them. Germline CDR1 is LNHDA and CDR2 is SQIVND (reference sequence). DNA for the CDR3: TGTGCCAGTAAGCGGGCCTATCAAAGCTCCTATAATTCACCCCTCCACTTT. This gives the protein CASKRAYQSSYNSPLHF.

The V and J genes are TRBV2 and TRBJ2-3; 7 bases are a match to TRBD2. The germline V gene encodes CDR1 SNHLY and CDR2 FYNNEI. There are 15 residues in the CDR3. Trimming cost V 7 bases and J 2 bases; bases outside gene matches: 9. CDR3 nucleotide sequence: TGTGCCAGCACTCGCGTGACTAGCACCACAGATACGCAGTATTTT. This sequence encodes CASTRVTSTTDTQYF.

CDR3 nucleotide sequence: TGTGCCAGCAGAGAGTACTACAATGAGCAGTTCTTC. Its translation is CASREYYNEQFF. V gene TRBV12-3 or TRBV12-4 combines with J gene TRBJ2-1, with unresolved D. V was cut by 6 bases and J by 3 bases, with 6 bases left in between. The CDR3 totals 12 residues.

The chain is built from TRBV4-1 and TRBJ2-7, with 14 bases fitting TRBD2. The CDR3 has 15 amino acids. The germline gives CDR1 MGHRA, CDR2 YSYEKL. The J segment lost 5 bases and the V segment lost 4 bases, leaving 4 bases of the junction unmatched. The CDR3 protein is CASSLGGLAGDEQYF. CDR3 nucleotide sequence: TGCGCCAGCAGCCTGGGGGGACTAGCGGGGGACGAGCAGTACTTC.

V is TRBV14 and J is TRBJ2-5; perhaps TRBD2 as D (6 bases). Germline loops: CDR1 SGHDN, CDR2 FVKESK. Trimming left V 1 base short and J 4 bases short, with 10 bases between. This CDR3 spans 14 amino acids. The CDR3 DNA is TGTGCCAGCAGCCAAGGACTAGTCGGAGAGACCCAGTACTTC. Translated: CASSQGLVGETQYF. The full variable domain, its missing parts supplied by reference TRBV14 and TRBJ2-5, is EAGVTQFPSHSVIEKGQTVTLRCDPISGHDNLYWYRRVMGKEIKFLLHFVKESKQDESGMPNNRFLAERTGGTYSTLKVQPAELEDSGVYFCASSQGLVGETQYFGPGTRLLVL.

On this clone: The same CDR3 is also encoded by other DNA sequences in this sample. The chain links TRBV11-3 to TRBJ2-3, with 12 nucleotides matching TRBD2. V trimming: 1 base; J trimming: 2 bases; junction bases outside the gene matches: 1. Germline assignment: CDR1 SGHNT and CDR2 YENEEA. CDR3 length: 16 amino acids. The CDR3 loop reads CASSLGLAGDTDTQYF. DNA of the CDR3: TGTGCCAGCAGCTTAGGACTAGCGGGGGACACAGATACGCAGTATTTT.

Written as DNA, the CDR3 is TGCAGCGTTGAGATACTGGCGGTGATGGATACGCAGTATTTT. This translates into CSVEILAVMDTQYF. The V gene is TRBV29-1, the J gene TRBJ2-3; D is unclear. Germline CDR1 reads SQVTM; CDR2 reads ANQGSEA. Trimming cost V 3 bases and J 6 bases, with 16 bases left between them. The CDR3 runs 14 residues.

The V and J genes are TRBV11-2 and TRBJ1-1; possibly TRBD1 for D (6 bases). CDR1 and CDR2 (germline): SGHAT, FQNNGV. V dropped 0 bases and J dropped 1 base, with 9 bases sitting between them. This CDR3 has 15 amino acids. CDR3 nucleotides: TGTGCCAGCAGCTTAGATACAGGGAGGAACACTGAAGCTTTCTTT. Translating gives CASSLDTGRNTEAFF.

This rearrangement joins TRBV28 to TRBJ1-5; D not certain. Trimming cost V 6 bases and J 0 bases, with 9 bases left between them. This CDR3 spans 14 amino acids. Germline lookup yields CDR1 MDHEN and CDR2 SYDVKM. The CDR3 region has the DNA TGTGCCAGCAGGTCCCGTAATAGCAATCAGCCCCAGCATTTT. This translates into CASRSRNSNQPQHF.